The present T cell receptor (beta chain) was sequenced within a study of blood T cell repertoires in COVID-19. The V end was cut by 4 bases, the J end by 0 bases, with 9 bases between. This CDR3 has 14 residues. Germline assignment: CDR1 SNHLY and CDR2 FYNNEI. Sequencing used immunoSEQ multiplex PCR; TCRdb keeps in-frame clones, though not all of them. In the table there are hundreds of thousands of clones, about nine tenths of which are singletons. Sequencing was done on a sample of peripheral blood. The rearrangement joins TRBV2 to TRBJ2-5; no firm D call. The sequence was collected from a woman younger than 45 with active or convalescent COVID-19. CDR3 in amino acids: CASSGLVNQETQYF. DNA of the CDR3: TGTGCCAGCAGTGGCCTAGTCAACCAAGAGACCCAGTACTTC. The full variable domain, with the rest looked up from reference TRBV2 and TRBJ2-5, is EPEVTQTPSHQVTQMGQEVILRCVPISNHLYFYWYRQILGQKVEFLVSFYNNEISEKSEIFDDQFSVERPDGSNFTLKIRSTKLEDSAMYFCASSGLVNQETQYFGPGTRLLVL.